The subject of this entry is one TCR beta chain. The antigen is unknown. This sample also contains other DNA sequences that code for the same CDR3. CD45RO-negative, CCR7-positively selected cells formed the naive CD8 fraction, excluding terminally differentiated effector memory CD45RA+ cells. The authors split each subset's genomic DNA evenly across several immunoSEQ plates. Profiling relied on immunoSEQ multiplex PCR, and the TCRdb table lists in-frame clones only, not all of them. The sample yields 750,000 to 1,000,000 clones, roughly 92% seen once. The record originates from a study of shared clonotypes between healthy human individuals. For the study at large: Plates per donor: three CD4 naive, three CD4 memory, two CD8 naive, one CD8 memory.

Overall study results and limits: Compared with clonotypes that all four donors shared, non-shared clonotypes had lower generation probabilities. Between four donors, naive CD4 clonotypes were shared at a level of about 5%.

The V end lost 0 bases, the J end lost 3 bases, and 7 bases lay between the germline ends. CDR3 length equals 13 residues. The germline V gene encodes CDR1 SGHRS and CDR2 YFSETQ. The chain recombines TRBV5-1 with TRBJ2-7; no clear D. This receptor was obtained from a man aged 25-40 years in good health. Sequencing used naive CD8+ T cells sorted from blood. In DNA, the CDR3 is TGCGCCAGCAGCTTGGGGGGAAACTACGAGCAGTACTTC. Its protein is CASSLGGNYEQYF.